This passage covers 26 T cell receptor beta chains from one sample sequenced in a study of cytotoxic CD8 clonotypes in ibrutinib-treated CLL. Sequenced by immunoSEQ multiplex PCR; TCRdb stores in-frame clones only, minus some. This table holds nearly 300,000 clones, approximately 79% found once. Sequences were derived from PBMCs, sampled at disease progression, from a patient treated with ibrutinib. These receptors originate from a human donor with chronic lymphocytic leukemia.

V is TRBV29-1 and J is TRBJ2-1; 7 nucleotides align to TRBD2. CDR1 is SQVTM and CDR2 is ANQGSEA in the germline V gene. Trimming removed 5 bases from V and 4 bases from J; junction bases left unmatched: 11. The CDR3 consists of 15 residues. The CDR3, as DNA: TGCAGCGTTTTTGGACTCAGCGGGATGTACAATGAGCAGTTCTTC. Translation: CSVFGLSGMYNEQFF.

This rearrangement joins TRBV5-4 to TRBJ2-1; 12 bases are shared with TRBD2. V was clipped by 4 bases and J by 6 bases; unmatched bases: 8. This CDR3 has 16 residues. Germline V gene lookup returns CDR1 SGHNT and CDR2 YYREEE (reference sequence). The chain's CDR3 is CASSRKLAGGLNEQFF. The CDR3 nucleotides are TGTGCCAGCAGCCGAAAACTAGCGGGAGGTCTCAATGAGCAGTTCTTC.

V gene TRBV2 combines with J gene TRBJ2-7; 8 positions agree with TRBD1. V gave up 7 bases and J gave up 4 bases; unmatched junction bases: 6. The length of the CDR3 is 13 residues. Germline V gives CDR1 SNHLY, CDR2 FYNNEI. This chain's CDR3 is CASIGQGKYEQYF. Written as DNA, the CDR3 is TGTGCCAGCATAGGACAGGGAAAGTACGAGCAGTACTTC. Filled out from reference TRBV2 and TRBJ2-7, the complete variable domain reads EPEVTQTPSHQVTQMGQEVILRCVPISNHLYFYWYRQILGQKVEFLVSFYNNEISEKSEIFDDQFSVERPDGSNFTLKIRSTKLEDSAMYFCASIGQGKYEQYFGPGTRLTVT.

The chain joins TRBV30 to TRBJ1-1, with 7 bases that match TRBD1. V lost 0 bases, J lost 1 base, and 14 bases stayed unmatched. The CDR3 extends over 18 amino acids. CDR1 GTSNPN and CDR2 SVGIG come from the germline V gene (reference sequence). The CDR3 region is CAWSVIYHGDRSNTEAFF. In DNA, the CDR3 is TGTGCCTGGAGTGTAATATACCACGGGGACAGATCGAACACTGAAGCTTTCTTT.

The CDR3 protein is CASGHFSREAAYEQYF. The CDR3 DNA is TGCGCCAGCGGCCATTTCTCGCGGGAGGCCGCCTACGAGCAGTACTTC. The V gene is TRBV10-1, the J gene TRBJ2-7; 8 bases match TRBD2. V shed 8 bases and J 2 bases; nucleotides not matched to a gene: 14. The CDR3 has 16 amino acids. Germline CDR1 reads WNHNN; CDR2 reads SYGVQD (reference sequence).

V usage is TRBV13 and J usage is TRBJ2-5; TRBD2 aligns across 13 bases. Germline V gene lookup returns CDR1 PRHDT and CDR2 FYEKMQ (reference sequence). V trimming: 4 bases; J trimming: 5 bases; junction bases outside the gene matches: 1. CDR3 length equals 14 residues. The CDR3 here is CASSWTSGSETQYF. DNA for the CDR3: TGTGCCAGCAGCTGGACTAGCGGGAGCGAGACCCAGTACTTC.

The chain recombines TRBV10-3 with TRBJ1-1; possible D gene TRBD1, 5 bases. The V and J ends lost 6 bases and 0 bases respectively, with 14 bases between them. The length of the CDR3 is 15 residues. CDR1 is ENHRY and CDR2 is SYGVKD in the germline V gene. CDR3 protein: CAIREGLQVNTEAFF. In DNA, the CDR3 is TGTGCCATCAGGGAGGGACTGCAGGTGAACACTGAAGCTTTCTTT.

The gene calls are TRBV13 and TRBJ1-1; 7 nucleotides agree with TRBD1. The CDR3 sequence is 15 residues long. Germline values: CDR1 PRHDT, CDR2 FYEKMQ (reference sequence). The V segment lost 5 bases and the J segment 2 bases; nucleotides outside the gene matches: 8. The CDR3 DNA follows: TGTGCCAGCAGCGGGACGACAGGGAAAAACACTGAAGCTTTCTTT. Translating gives CASSGTTGKNTEAFF.

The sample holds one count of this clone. The CDR3 DNA follows: TGTGCCAGCAGCTTAGGGAGCGTCCCCTACGAGCAGTACTTC. Translated, it gives CASSLGSVPYEQYF. The V and J genes are TRBV13 and TRBJ2-7; no firm D call. The V gene lost 0 bases and the J gene lost 2 bases, with 8 bases spanning the gap. The length of the CDR3 is 14 residues. CDR1 PRHDT and CDR2 FYEKMQ come from the germline V gene (reference sequence).

CDR3 in DNA: TGTGCCAGCAGCTCCCCCCAAATGTCGGGCAATCAGCCCCAGCATTTT. The encoded protein is CASSSPQMSGNQPQHF. The chain couples TRBV7-2 to TRBJ1-5; D is unresolved. Germline lookup yields CDR1 SGHTA and CDR2 FQGNSA. The CDR3 extends over 16 amino acids. The V and J ends lost 4 bases and 2 bases respectively, with 15 bases between them.

CDR3 in DNA: TGTGCCACCAGCCCACCCACCGGGTTATACGAGCAGTACTTC. The encoded protein is CATSPPTGLYEQYF. The chain has TRBV15 and TRBJ2-7, with no clear D. The CDR3 has 14 residues. V dropped 5 bases and J dropped 4 bases, with 15 bases sitting between them. Per the germline V gene, CDR1 is LNHNV and CDR2 is YYDKDF (reference sequence).

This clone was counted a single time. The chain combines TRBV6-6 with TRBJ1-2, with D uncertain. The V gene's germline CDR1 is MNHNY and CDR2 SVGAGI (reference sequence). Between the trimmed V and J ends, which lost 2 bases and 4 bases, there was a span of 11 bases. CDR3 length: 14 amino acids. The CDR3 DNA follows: TGTGCCAGCAGTTACGGGTCCGAAGTCTATGGCTACACCTTC. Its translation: CASSYGSEVYGYTF.

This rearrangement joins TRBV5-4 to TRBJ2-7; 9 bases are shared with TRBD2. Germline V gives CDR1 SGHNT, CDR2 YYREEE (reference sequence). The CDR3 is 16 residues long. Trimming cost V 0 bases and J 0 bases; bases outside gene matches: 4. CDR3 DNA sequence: TGTGCCAGCAGCTTGGGACTAGCGGACCACTCCTACGAGCAGTACTTC. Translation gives CASSLGLADHSYEQYF.

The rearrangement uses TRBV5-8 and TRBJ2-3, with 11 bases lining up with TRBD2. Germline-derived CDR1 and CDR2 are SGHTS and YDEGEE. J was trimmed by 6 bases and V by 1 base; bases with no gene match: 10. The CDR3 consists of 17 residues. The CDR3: CASSLKTSGTALDTQYF. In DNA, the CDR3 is TGTGCCAGCAGCTTGAAGACTAGCGGGACTGCCTTGGATACGCAGTATTTT. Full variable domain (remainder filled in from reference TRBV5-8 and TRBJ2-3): EAGVTQSPTHLIKTRGQQATLRCSPISGHTSVYWYQQALGLGLQFLLWYDEGEERNRGNFPPRFSGRQFPNYSSELNVNALELEDSALYLCASSLKTSGTALDTQYFGPGTRLTVL.

The CDR3 protein is CAMVEARKMQETQYF. The DNA for the CDR3 is TGTGCCATGGTTGAGGCGAGAAAAATGCAAGAGACCCAGTACTTC. V is TRBV10-3 and J is TRBJ2-5; D is uncertain. The length of the CDR3 is 15 residues. The germline V gene encodes CDR1 ENHRY and CDR2 SYGVKD. V lost 9 bases to trimming and J lost 2 bases, with 19 bases between them.

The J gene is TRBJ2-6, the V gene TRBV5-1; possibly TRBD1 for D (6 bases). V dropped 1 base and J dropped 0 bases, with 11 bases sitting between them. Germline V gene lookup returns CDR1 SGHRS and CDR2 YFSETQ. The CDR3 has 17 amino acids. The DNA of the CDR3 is TGCGCCAGCAGCTTGATTTTCAGGGGCTCTGGGGCCAACGTCCTGACTTTC. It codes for CASSLIFRGSGANVLTF.

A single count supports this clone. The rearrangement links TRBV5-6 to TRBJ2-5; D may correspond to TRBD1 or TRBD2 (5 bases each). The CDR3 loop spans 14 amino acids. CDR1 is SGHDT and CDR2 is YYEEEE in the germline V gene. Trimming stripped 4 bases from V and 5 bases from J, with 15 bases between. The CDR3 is CASSRPEGRETQYF. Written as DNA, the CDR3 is TGTGCCAGCAGCCGTCCAGAGGGGCGGGAGACCCAGTACTTC.

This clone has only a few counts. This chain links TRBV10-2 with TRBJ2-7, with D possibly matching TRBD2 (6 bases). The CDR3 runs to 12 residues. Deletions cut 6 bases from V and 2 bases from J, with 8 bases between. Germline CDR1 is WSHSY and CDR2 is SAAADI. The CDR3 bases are TGCGCCAGCAGCAGGACTACCTACGAGCAGTACTTC. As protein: CASSRTTYEQYF.

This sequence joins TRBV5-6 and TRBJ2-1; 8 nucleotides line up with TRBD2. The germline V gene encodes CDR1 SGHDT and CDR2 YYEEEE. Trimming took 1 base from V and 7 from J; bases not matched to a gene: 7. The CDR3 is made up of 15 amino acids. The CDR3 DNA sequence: TGTGCCAGCAGCTTGCCAGCGGGAGTGAGGAATGAGCAGTTCTTC. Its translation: CASSLPAGVRNEQFF. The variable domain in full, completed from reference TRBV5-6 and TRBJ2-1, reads DAGVTQSPTHLIKTRGQQVTLRCSPKSGHDTVSWYQQALGQGPQFIFQYYEEEERQRGNFPDRFSGHQFPNYSSELNVNALLLGDSALYLCASSLPAGVRNEQFFGPGTRLTVL.

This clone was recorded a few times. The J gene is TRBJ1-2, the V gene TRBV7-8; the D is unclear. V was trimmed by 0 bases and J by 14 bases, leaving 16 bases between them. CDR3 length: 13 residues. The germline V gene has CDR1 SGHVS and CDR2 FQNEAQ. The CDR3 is CASSLALLTDRTF. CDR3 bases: TGTGCCAGCAGCTTAGCGCTGTTAACCGATCGGACCTTC.

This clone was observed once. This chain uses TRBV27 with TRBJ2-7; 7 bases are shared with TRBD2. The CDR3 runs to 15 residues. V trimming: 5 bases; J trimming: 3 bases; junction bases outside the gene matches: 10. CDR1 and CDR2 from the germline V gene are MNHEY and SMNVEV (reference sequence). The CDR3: CASSPALAVSYEQYF. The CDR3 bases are TGTGCCAGCAGTCCAGCTCTAGCGGTCAGCTACGAGCAGTACTTC.

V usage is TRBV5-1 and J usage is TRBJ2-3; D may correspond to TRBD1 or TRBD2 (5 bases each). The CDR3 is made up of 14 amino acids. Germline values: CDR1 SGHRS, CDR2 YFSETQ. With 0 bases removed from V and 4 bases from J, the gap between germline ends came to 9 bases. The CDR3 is CASSLALGADTQYF. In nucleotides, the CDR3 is TGCGCCAGCAGCTTGGCCTTGGGGGCAGATACGCAGTATTTT.

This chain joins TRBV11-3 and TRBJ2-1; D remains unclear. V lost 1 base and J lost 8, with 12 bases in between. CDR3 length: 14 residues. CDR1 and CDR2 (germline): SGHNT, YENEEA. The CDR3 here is CASSLGLAWDEQFF. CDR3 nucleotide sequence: TGTGCCAGCAGCTTAGGGTTAGCCTGGGATGAGCAGTTCTTC.

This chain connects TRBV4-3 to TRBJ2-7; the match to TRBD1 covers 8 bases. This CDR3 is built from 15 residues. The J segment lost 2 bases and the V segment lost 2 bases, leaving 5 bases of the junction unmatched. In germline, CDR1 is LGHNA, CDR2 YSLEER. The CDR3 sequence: CASSQIGTGAYEQYF. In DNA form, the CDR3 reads TGCGCCAGCAGCCAAATCGGGACAGGAGCCTACGAGCAGTACTTC.

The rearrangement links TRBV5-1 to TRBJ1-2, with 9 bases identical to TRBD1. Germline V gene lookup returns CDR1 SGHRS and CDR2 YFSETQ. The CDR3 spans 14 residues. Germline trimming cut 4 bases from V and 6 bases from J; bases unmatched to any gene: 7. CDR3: CASSQNRGQDGYTF. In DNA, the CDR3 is TGCGCCAGCAGCCAAAACAGGGGGCAGGATGGCTACACCTTC.

The CDR3 DNA is TGTGCCAGCATTTCTACCGGGAACCCCTACGAGCAGTACTTC. It is translated as CASISTGNPYEQYF. The rearrangement uses TRBV6-1 and TRBJ2-7, with D perhaps matching TRBD2 (5 bases). Looked up from germline, CDR1 is MNHNS and CDR2 is SASEGT. This CDR3 contains 14 residues. V was pared by 7 bases and J by 2 bases, with 15 bases between.